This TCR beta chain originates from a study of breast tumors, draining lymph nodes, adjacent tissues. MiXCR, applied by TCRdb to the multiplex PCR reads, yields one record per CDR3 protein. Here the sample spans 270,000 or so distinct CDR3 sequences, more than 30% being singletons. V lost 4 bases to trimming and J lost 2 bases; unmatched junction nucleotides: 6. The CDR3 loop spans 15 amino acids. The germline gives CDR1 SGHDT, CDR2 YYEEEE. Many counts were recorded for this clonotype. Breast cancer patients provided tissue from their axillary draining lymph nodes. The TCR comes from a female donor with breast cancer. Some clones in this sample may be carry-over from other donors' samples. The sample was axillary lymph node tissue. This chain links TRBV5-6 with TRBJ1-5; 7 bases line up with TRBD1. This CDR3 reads CASSRKDRGNQPQHF. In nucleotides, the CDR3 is TGTGCCAGCAGCAGAAAAGACAGGGGCAATCAGCCCCAGCATTTT.